This T cell receptor beta chain was sequenced in a study of T cell responses to AZD1222 COVID-19 vaccine. Study results and caveats: Receipt of two AZD1222 doses was followed by a rise in Spike-specific TCR breadth and depth. Donors were largely white British and mainly female; clonal diversity was possibly underestimated.

With regard to this clone: The antigen remains unidentified.

Repertoires were generated with immunoSEQ multiplex PCR, while TCRdb's copy carries only in-frame clones and drops some. This table holds 110,000 to 150,000 clones, approximately 93% found once. In germline, CDR1 is LNHDA, CDR2 SQIVND (reference sequence). The CDR3 contains 14 residues. The V and J ends lost 7 bases and 2 bases respectively, with 15 bases between them. This TCR derives from an adult in good health. Specimen: peripheral blood, collected on day 0 of MenACWY control vaccination. The V and J genes are TRBV19 and TRBJ2-7; D is tentatively TRBD1 or TRBD2 (5 bases each). As DNA, the CDR3 is TGTGCCAGTACGAGGGGCGCGGATACCTACGAGCAGTACTTC. Protein product: CASTRGADTYEQYF.